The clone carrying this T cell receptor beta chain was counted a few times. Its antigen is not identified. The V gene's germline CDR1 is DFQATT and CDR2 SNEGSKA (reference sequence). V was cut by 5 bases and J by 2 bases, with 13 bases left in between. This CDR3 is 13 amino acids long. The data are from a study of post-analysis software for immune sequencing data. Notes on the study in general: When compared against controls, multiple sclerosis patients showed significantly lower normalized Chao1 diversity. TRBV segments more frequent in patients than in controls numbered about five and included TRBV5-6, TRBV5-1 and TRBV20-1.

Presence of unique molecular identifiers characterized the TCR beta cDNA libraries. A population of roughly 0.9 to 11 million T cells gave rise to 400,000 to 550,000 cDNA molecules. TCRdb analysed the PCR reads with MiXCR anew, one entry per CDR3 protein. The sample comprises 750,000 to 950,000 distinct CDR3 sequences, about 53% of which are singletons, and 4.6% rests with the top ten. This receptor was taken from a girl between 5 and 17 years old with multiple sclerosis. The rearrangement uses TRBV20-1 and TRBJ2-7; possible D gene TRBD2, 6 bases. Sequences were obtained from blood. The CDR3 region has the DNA TGCAGTGCTGGTCGGGGGTCAACCTACGAGCAGTACTTC. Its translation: CSAGRGSTYEQYF.